A selection of T cell receptor beta chains follows, all from one sample in a study of T cells after yellow fever vaccination. A single record per CDR3 protein comes from TCRdb applying MiXCR to the 5' RACE reads. Of about 430,000 distinct CDR3 sequences in the sample, about 17% were seen once. The input for sequencing was PBMCs, taken before the yellow fever booster vaccination. The receptors derive from a man between 18 and 29 years old who received the YFV17D yellow fever vaccine. The CDR3 runs from the conserved cysteine through the conserved F or W.

len,v_gene,j_gene,CDR3aa
13,TRBV5-6,TRBJ2-7,CASSYRGVDEQYF
14,TRBV20-1,TRBJ2-5,CSASGGAGVETQYF
15,TRBV7-2,TRBJ1-2,CASSFLGQGRYGYTF
13,TRBV27,TRBJ1-2,CASSFTRGNGYTF
15,TRBV28,TRBJ2-1,CASSSGQGRYNEQFF
15,TRBV9,TRBJ2-3,CASSVRPSGLSTQYF
16,TRBV9,TRBJ2-2,CASSVAPVTNTGELFF
16,TRBV11-2,TRBJ2-3,CASRIGQGIHTDTQYF
14,TRBV12-3/TRBV12-4,TRBJ2-1,CASSAGHGNNEQFF
16,TRBV19,TRBJ2-6,CASKRTQRSGANVLTF
15,TRBV9,TRBJ2-3,CASSKQGGSGDTQYF
14,TRBV2,TRBJ2-3,CAETGQGRTDTQYF
16,TRBV5-8,TRBJ2-1,CASSPRPGQGSLEQFF
11,TRBV5-6,TRBJ1-2,CASNAGYGYTF
11,TRBV20-1,TRBJ1-1,CSASPNTEAFF
12,TRBV12-3/TRBV12-4,TRBJ1-1,CASRVGGTEAFF
16,TRBV12-3/TRBV12-4,TRBJ2-5,CASSPHTTRVVGTQYF
13,TRBV7-2,TRBJ2-5,CASRLLAGETQYF
12,TRBV28,TRBJ1-2,CASTKQHYGYTF
15,TRBV6-2/TRBV6-3,TRBJ1-6,CASSYNGGAESPLHF
16,TRBV7-9,TRBJ2-4,CASSSQTGFATDIQYF
16,TRBV9,TRBJ2-3,CASTPRGDREGDTQYF
16,TRBV20-1,TRBJ2-2,CSASETRGLAAGELFF
15,TRBV9,TRBJ2-2,CASRTTGVNTGELFF
14,TRBV6-5,TRBJ1-5,CASRDQGTNQPQHF
15,TRBV29-1,TRBJ2-3,CSVETLAGGADTQYF
14,TRBV12-3/TRBV12-4,TRBJ2-3,CASRWTGGVDTQYF
13,TRBV7-9,TRBJ2-7,CASSLGHDYEQYF
16,TRBV10-3,TRBJ2-5,CAISERLAGDQETQYF
15,TRBV27,TRBJ2-1,CASTSGGGPAGAQFF
14,TRBV6-5,TRBJ2-1,CASSYSAVFNEQFF